This entry is about one T cell receptor beta chain. This sample was included in a study of blood T cells in healthy people across ages. Through a sample-barcoded 5' primer and a J-beta primer mix, a second PCR was run for roughly 7 to 12 cycles. From the 5' RACE reads, TCRdb called clonotypes with MiXCR, one entry per CDR3 protein. The data contain approximately 730,000 distinct CDR3 sequences, approximately 43% of them seen just once; the ten biggest clones take up roughly 20%. Germline V lookup: CDR1 GTSNPN, CDR2 SVGIG (reference sequence). Trimming took 3 bases from V and 4 from J, leaving 8 bases between them. The CDR3 covers 12 residues. The donors, aged 6 to 90, were healthy Caucasians from Russia. Per-sample yields of isolated PBMCs were at least 6 million.

Sequenced input: blood. The receptor comes from a woman in her fifties or sixties in good health. The chain combines TRBV30 with TRBJ2-3; D gene uncertain. CDR3 DNA sequence: TGTGCCTGGAGGACGGCGTCAGATACGCAGTATTTT. Translation gives CAWRTASDTQYF.